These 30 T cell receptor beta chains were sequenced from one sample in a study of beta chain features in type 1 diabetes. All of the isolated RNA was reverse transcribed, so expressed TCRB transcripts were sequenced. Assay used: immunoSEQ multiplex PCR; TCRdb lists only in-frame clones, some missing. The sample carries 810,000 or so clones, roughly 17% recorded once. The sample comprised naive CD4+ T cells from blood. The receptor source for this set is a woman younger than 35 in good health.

The CDR3 sequence is CASTSGLAGEGEQFF. CDR3 bases: TGTGCCAGTACAAGCGGACTAGCGGGAGAGGGTGAGCAGTTCTTC. The rearrangement uses TRBV19 and TRBJ2-1; 13 positions match TRBD2. The J segment lost 9 bases and the V segment lost 7 bases, leaving 9 bases of the junction unmatched. The length of the CDR3 is 15 residues. Germline V lookup: CDR1 LNHDA, CDR2 SQIVND (reference sequence). Based on the CDR3 plus reference TRBV19 and TRBJ2-1, the full variable domain is DGGITQSPKYLFRKEGQNVTLSCEQNLNHDAMYWYRQDPGQGLRLIYYSQIVNDFQKGDIAEGYSVSREKKESFPLTVTSAQKNPTAFYLCASTSGLAGEGEQFFGPGTRLTVL.

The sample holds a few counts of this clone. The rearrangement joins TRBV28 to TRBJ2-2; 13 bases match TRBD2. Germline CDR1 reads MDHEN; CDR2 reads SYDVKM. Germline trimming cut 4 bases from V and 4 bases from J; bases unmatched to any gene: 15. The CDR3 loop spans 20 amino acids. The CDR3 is CASSSNGGLAGALGTGELFF. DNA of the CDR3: TGTGCCAGCAGTTCGAATGGCGGACTAGCGGGAGCTCTGGGCACCGGGGAGCTGTTTTTT. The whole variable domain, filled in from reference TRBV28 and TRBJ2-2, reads DVKVTQSSRYLVKRTGEKVFLECVQDMDHENMFWYRQDPGLGLRLIYFSYDVKMKEKGDIPEGYSVSREKKERFSLILESASTNQTSMYLCASSSNGGLAGALGTGELFFGEGSRLTVL.

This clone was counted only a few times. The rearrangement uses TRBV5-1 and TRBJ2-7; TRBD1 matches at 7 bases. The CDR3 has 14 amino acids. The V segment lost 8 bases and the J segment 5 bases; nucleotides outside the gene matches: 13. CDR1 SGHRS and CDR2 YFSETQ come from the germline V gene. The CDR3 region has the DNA TGCGCCAGTACACAATCGACAGGGCGACACGAGCAGTACTTC. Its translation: CASTQSTGRHEQYF.

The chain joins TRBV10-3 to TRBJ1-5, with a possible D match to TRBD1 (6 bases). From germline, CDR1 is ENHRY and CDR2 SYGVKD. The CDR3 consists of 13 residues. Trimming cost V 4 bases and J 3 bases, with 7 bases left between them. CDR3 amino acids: CAISGQDNQPQHF. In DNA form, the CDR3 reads TGTGCCATCAGTGGACAGGACAATCAGCCCCAGCATTTT.

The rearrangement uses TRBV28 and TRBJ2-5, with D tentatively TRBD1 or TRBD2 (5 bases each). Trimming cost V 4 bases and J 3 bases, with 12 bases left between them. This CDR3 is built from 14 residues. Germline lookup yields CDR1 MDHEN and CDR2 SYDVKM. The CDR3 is CASSSPGTEETQYF. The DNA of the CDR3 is TGTGCCAGCAGTTCCCCCGGGACGGAAGAGACCCAGTACTTC.

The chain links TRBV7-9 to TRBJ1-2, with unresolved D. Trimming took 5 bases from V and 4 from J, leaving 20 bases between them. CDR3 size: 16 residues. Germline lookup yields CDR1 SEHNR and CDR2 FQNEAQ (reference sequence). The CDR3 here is CASSNYTSRRSYGYTF. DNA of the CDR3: TGTGCCAGCAGCAATTACACCTCCAGGAGGTCCTATGGCTACACCTTC.

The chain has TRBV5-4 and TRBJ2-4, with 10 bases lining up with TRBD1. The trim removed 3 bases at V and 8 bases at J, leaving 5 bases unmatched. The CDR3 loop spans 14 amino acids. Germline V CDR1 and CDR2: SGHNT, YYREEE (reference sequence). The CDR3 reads CASSSRDRGDIQYF. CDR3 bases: TGTGCCAGCAGCTCCCGGGACAGGGGAGACATTCAGTACTTC. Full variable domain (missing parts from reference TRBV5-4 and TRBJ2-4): ETGVTQSPTHLIKTRGQQVTLRCSSQSGHNTVSWYQQALGQGPQFIFQYYREEENGRGNFPPRFSGLQFPNYSSELNVNALELDDSALYLCASSSRDRGDIQYFGAGTRLSVL.

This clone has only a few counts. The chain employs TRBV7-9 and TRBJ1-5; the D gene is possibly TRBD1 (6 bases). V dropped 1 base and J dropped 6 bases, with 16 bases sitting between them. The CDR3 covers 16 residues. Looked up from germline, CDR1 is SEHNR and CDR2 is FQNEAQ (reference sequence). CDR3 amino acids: CASSLGLPGAGQPQHF. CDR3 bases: TGTGCCAGCAGCTTAGGGCTCCCGGGGGCGGGTCAGCCCCAGCATTTT.

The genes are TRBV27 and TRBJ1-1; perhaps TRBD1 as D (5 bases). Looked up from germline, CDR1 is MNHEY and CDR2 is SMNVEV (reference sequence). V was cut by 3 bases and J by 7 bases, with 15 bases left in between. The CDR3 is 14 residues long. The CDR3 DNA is TGTGCCAGCAGTTTGGGTGTTCCGGGGGGTGAAGCTTTCTTT. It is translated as CASSLGVPGGEAFF.

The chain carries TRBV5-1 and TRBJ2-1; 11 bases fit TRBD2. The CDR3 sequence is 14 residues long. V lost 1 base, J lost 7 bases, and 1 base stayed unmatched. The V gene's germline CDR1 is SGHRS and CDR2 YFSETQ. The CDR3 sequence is CASSLPSGRNEQFF. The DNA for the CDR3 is TGCGCCAGCAGCTTGCCTAGCGGGAGGAATGAGCAGTTCTTC.

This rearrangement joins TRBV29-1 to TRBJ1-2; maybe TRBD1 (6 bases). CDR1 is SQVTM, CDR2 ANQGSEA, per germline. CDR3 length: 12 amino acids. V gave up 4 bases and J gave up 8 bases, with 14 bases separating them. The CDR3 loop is CSVVKGTLGYTF. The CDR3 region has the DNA TGCAGCGTTGTCAAGGGGACACTAGGCTACACCTTC.

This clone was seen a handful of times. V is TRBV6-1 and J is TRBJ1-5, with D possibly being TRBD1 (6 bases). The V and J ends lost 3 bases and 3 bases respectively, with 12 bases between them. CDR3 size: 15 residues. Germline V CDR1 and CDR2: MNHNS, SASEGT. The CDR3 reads CASSEGARYNQPQHF. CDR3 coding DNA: TGTGCCAGCAGTGAGGGGGCGCGGTACAATCAGCCCCAGCATTTT.

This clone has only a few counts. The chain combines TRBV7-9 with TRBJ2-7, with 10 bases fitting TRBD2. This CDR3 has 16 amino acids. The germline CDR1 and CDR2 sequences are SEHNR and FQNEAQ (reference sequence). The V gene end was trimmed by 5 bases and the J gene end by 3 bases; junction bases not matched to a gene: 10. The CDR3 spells CASSETSGLTFYEQYF. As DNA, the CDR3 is TGTGCCAGCAGCGAGACTAGCGGGCTGACGTTCTACGAGCAGTACTTC.

DNA of the CDR3: TGTGCCAGCAGCCCCGTGCTCTCCTACGAGCAGTACTTC. This encodes CASSPVLSYEQYF. This chain links TRBV11-2 with TRBJ2-7; no reliable D call. CDR3 length: 13 residues. Germline V gives CDR1 SGHAT, CDR2 FQNNGV. The V end lost 5 bases, the J end lost 0 bases, and 8 bases lay between the germline ends. Drawing the rest from reference TRBV11-2 and TRBJ2-7, the complete variable domain is EAGVAQSPRYKIIEKRQSVAFWCNPISGHATLYWYQQILGQGPKLLIQFQNNGVVDDSQLPKDRFSAERLKGVDSTLKIQPAKLEDSAVYLCASSPVLSYEQYFGPGTRLTVT.

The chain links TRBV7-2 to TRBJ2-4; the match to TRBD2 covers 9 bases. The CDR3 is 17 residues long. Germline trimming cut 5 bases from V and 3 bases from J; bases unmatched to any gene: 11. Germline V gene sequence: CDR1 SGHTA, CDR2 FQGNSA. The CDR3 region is CASSARLAVRYKNIQYF. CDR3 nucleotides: TGTGCCAGCAGCGCCAGACTAGCGGTTAGGTACAAAAACATTCAGTACTTC.

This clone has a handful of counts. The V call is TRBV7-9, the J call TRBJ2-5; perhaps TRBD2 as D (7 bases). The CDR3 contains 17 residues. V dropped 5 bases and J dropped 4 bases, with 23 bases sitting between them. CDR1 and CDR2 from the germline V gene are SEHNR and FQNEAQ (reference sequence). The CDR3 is CASSPIRASGGGETQYF. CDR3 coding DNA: TGTGCCAGCAGCCCAATCCGGGCTAGCGGAGGGGGAGAGACCCAGTACTTC.

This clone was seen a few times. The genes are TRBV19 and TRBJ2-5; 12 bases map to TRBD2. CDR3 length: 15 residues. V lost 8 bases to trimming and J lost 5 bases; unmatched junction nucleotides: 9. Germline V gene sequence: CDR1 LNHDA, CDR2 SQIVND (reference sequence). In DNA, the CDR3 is TGTGCCAGTGGGACTAGCGGGCGAGGGGCGGAGACCCAGTACTTC. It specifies CASGTSGRGAETQYF.

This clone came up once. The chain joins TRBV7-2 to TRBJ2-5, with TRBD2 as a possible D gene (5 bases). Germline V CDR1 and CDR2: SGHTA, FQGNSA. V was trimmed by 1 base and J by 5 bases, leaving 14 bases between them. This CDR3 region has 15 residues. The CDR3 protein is CASSLVVGNRETQYF. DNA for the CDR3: TGTGCCAGCAGCTTAGTCGTCGGGAATAGGGAGACCCAGTACTTC. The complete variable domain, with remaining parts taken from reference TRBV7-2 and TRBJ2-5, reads GAGVSQSPSNKVTEKGKDVELRCDPISGHTALYWYRQSLGQGLEFLIYFQGNSAPDKSGLPSDRFSAERTGGSVSTLTIQRTQQEDSAVYLCASSLVVGNRETQYFGPGTRLLVL.

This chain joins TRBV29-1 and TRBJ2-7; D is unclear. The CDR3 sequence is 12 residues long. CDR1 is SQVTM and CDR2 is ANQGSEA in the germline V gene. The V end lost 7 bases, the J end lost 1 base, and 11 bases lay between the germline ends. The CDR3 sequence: CSARGQSYEQYF. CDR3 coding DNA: TGCAGCGCCCGCGGCCAGTCCTACGAGCAGTACTTC.

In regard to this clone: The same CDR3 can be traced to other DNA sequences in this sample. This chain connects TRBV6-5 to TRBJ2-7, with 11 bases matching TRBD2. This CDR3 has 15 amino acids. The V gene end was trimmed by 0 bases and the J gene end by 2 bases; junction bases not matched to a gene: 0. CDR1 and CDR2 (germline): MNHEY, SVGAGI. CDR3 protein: CASSYSLAGAYEQYF. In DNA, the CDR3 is TGTGCCAGCAGTTACTCACTAGCGGGGGCCTACGAGCAGTACTTC.

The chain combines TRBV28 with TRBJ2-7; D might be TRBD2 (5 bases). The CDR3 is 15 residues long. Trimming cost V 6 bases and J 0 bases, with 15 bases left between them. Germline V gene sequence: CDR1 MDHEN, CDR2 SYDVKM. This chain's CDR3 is CASRPPSGDSYEQYF. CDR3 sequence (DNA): TGTGCCAGCAGGCCTCCCAGCGGAGACTCCTACGAGCAGTACTTC.

The CDR3 region has the DNA TGTGCCAGCAGGGTAGACAGGGGGTCAAGGAGTGAGCAGTTCTTC. Translating gives CASRVDRGSRSEQFF. The rearrangement uses TRBV6-1 and TRBJ2-1; 9 bases are a match to TRBD1. The ends lost 6 bases at V and 9 bases at J; junction bases unmatched: 12. Germline loops: CDR1 MNHNS, CDR2 SASEGT. The CDR3 runs to 15 residues.

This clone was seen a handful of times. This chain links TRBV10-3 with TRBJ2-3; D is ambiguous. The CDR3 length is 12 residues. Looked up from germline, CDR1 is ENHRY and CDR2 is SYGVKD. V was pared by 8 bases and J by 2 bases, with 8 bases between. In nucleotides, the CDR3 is TGTGCCATCGGTGGCGCCACAGATACGCAGTATTTT. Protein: CAIGGATDTQYF.

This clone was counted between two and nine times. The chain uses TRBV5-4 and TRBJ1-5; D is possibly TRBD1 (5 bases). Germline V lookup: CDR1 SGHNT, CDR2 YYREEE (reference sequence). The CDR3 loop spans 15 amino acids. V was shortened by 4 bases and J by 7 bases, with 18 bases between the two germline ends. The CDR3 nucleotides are TGTGCCAGCAGCCAAGATTCGGGAGGGGAACAGCCCCAGCATTTT. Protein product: CASSQDSGGEQPQHF.

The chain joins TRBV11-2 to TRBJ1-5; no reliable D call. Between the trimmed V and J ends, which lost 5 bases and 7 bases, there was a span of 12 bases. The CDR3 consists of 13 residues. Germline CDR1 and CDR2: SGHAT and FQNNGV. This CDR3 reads CASSGYEGQPQHF. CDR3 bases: TGTGCCAGCAGCGGATATGAAGGCCAGCCCCAGCATTTT.

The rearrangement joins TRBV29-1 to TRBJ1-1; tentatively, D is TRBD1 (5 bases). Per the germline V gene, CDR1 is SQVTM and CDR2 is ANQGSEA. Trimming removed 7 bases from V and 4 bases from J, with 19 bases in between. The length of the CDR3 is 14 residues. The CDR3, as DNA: TGCAGCGCCATCGAACTCAGGGCGGGCACTGAAGCTTTCTTT. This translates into CSAIELRAGTEAFF.

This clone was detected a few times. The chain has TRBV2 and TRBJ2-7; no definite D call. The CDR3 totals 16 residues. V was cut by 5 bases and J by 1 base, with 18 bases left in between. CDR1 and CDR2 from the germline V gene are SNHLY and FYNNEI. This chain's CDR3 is CASSTSWQVLSYEQYF. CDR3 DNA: TGTGCCAGCAGTACGTCATGGCAGGTCCTTTCCTACGAGCAGTACTTC.

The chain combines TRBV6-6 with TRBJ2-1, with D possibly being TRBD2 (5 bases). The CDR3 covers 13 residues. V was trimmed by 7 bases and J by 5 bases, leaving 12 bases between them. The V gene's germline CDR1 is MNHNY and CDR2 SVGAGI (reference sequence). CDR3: CASNRHGDNEQFF. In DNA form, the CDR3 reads TGTGCCAGCAATCGGCACGGGGACAATGAGCAGTTCTTC.

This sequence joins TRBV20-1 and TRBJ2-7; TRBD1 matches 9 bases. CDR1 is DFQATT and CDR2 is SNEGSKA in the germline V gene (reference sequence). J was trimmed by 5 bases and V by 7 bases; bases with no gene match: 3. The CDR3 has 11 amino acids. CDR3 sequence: CSGGQGNEQYF. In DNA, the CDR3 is TGCAGTGGGGGACAGGGAAACGAGCAGTACTTC.

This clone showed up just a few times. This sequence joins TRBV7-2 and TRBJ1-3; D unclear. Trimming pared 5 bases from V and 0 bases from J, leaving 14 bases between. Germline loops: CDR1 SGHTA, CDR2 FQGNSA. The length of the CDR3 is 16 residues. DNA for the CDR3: TGTGCCAGCAGCACTACCCGGACTTCCTCTGGAAACACCATATATTTT. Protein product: CASSTTRTSSGNTIYF.